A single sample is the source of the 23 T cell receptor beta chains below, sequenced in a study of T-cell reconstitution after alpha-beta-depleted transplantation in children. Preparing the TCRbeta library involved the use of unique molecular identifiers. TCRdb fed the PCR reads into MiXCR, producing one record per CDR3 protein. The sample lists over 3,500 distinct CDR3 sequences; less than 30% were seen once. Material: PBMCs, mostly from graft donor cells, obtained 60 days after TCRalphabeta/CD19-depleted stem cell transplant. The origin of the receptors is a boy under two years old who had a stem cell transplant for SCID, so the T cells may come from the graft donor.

The CDR3: CASSSVQGGGTEAFF. CDR3 nucleotide sequence: TGCGCCAGCAGCTCGGTACAGGGCGGGGGCACTGAAGCTTTCTTT. The gene calls are TRBV5-1 and TRBJ1-1; a possible D gene is TRBD1 (6 bases). V lost 3 bases and J 4 bases, leaving 16 bases between the germline ends. The germline CDR1 and CDR2 sequences are SGHRS and YFSETQ. This CDR3 has 15 residues.

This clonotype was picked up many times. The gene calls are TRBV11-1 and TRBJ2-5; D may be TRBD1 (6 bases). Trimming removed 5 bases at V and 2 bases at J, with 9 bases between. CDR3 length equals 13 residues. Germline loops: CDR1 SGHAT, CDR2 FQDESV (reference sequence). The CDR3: CASSTQGQETQYF. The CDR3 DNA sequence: TGTGCCAGCAGCACACAGGGTCAAGAGACCCAGTACTTC.

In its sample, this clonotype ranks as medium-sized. CDR3 amino acids: CASSLDGTGATGYF. In DNA form, the CDR3 reads TGCGCCAGCAGCTTGGACGGGACAGGGGCCACGGGGTACTTC. The chain recombines TRBV5-1 with TRBJ2-5; 10 nucleotides match TRBD1. CDR3 length: 14 residues. Germline V gene sequence: CDR1 SGHRS, CDR2 YFSETQ. V gave up 0 bases and J gave up 13 bases; unmatched junction bases: 9.

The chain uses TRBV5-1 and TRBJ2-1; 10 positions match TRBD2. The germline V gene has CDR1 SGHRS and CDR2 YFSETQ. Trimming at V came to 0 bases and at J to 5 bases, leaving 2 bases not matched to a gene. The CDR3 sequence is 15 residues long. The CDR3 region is CASSLELAGHNEQFF. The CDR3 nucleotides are TGCGCCAGCAGCTTGGAACTAGCGGGACACAATGAGCAGTTCTTC. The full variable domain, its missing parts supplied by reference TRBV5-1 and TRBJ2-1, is KAGVTQTPRYLIKTRGQQVTLSCSPISGHRSVSWYQQTPGQGLQFLFEYFSETQRNKGNFPGRFSGRQFSNSRSEMNVSTLELGDSALYLCASSLELAGHNEQFFGPGTRLTVL.

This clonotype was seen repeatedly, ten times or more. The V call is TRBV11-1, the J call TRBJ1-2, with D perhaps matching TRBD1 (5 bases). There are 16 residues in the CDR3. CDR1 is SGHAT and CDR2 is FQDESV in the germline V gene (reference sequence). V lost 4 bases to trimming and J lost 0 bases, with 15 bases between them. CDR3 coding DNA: TGTGCCAGCAGCTCTTCGACAGCAGCGGCTAACTATGGCTACACCTTC. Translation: CASSSSTAAANYGYTF.

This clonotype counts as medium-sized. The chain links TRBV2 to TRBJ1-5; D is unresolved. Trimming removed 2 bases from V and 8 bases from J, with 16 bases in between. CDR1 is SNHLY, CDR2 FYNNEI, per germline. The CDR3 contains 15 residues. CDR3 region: CASSESGKGGEPQHF. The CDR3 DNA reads TGTGCCAGCAGTGAATCCGGGAAAGGTGGGGAGCCCCAGCATTTT.

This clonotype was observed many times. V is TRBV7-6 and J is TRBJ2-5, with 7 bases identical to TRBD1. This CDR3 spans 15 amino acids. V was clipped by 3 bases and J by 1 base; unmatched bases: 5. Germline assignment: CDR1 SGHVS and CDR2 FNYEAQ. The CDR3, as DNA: TGTGCCAGCAGCTTGCCCGGGACAGTCCAAGAGACCCAGTACTTC. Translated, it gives CASSLPGTVQETQYF.

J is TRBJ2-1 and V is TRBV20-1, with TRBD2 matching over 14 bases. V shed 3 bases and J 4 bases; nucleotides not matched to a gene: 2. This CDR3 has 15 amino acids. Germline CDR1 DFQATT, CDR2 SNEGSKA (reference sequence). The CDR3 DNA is TGCAGTGCTAGCCGGACTAGCGGGAGGTACAATGAGCAGTTCTTC. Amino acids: CSASRTSGRYNEQFF.

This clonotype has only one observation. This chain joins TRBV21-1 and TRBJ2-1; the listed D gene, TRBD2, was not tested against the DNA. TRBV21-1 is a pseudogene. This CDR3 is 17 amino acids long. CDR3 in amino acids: CASSKRGLAGPYNEQFF. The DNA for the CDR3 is TGTGCCAGCAGCAAAAGGGGACTAGCGGGGCCCTACAATGAGCAGTTCTTC.

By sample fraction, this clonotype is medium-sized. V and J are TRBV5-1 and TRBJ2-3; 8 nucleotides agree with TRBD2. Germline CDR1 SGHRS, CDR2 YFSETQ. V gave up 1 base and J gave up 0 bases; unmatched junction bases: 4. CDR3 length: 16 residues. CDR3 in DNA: TGCGCCAGCAGCTTGTTTCCTAGCGGGAGCACAGATACGCAGTATTTT. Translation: CASSLFPSGSTDTQYF. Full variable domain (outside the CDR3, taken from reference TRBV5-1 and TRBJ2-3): KAGVTQTPRYLIKTRGQQVTLSCSPISGHRSVSWYQQTPGQGLQFLFEYFSETQRNKGNFPGRFSGRQFSNSRSEMNVSTLELGDSALYLCASSLFPSGSTDTQYFGPGTRLTVL.

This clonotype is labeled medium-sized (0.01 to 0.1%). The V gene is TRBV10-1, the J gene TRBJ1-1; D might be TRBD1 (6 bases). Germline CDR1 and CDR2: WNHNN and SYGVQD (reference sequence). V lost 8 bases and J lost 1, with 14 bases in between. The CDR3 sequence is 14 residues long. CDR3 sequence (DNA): TGCGCCAGCCCTGCCGGGACAACGAACACTGAAGCTTTCTTT. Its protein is CASPAGTTNTEAFF.

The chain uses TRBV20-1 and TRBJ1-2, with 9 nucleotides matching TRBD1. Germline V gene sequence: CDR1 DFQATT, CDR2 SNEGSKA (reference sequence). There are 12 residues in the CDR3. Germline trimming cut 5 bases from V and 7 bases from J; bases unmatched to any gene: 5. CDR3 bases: TGCAGTGCTCCGGACAGGGGAGGTGGCTACACCTTC. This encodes CSAPDRGGGYTF.

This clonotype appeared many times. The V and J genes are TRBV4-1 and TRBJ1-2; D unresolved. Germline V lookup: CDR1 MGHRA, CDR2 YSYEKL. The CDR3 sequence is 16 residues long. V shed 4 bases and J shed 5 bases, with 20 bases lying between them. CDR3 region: CASSPHRAIGQYGYTF. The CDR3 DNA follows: TGCGCCAGCAGCCCTCATAGGGCCATTGGGCAGTATGGCTACACCTTC.

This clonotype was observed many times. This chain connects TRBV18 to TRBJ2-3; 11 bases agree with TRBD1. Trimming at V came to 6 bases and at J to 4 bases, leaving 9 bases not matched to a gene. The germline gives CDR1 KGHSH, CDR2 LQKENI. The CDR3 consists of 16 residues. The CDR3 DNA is TGTGCCAGCTCGCCCGGGACAGGGGGGACGGCAGATACGCAGTATTTT. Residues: CASSPGTGGTADTQYF.

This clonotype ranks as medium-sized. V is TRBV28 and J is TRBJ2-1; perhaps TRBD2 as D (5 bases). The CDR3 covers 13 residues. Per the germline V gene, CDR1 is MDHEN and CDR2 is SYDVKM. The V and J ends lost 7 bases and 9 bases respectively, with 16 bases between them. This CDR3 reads CASNPRPGIEQFF. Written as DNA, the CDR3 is TGTGCCAGCAACCCGAGACCCGGGATTGAGCAGTTCTTC.

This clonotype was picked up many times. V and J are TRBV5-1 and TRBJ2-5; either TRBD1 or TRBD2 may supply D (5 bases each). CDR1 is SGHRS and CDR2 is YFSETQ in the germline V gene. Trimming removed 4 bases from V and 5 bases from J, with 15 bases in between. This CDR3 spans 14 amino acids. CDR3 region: CASSRDPHEETQYF. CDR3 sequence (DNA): TGCGCCAGCAGCCGGGACCCCCATGAGGAGACCCAGTACTTC.

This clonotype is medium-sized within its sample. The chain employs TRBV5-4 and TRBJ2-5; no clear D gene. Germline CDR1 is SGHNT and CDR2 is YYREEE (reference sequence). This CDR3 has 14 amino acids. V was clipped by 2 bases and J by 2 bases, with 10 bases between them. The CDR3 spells CASSLPGTQETQYF. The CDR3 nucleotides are TGTGCCAGCAGCTTACCTGGTACACAAGAGACCCAGTACTTC.

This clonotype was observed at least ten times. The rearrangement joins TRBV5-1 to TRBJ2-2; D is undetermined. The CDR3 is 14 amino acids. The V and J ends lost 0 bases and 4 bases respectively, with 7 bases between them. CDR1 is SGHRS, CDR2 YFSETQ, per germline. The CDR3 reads CASSLVAGTGELFF. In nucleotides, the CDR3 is TGCGCCAGCAGCTTGGTTGCAGGCACCGGGGAGCTGTTTTTT.

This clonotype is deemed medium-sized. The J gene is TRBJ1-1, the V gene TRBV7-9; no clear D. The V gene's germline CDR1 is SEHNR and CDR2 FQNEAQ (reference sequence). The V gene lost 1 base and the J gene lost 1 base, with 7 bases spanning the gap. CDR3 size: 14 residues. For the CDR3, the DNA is TGTGCCAGCAGCTTAGACGGAGGGAACACTGAAGCTTTCTTT. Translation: CASSLDGGNTEAFF.

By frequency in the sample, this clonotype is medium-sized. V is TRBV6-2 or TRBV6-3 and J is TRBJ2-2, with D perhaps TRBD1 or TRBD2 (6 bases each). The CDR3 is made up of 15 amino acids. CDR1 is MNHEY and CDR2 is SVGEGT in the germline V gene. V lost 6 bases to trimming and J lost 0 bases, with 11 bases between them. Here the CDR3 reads CASRRGAANTGELFF. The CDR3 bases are TGTGCCAGCAGGAGGGGGGCTGCGAACACCGGGGAGCTGTTTTTT.

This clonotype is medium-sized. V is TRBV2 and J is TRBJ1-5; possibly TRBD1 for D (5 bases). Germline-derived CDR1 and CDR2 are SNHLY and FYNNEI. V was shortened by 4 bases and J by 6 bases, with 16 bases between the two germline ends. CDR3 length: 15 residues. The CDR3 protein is CASSVGAGIAQPQHF. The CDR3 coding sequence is TGTGCCAGCAGTGTTGGGGCAGGGATCGCTCAGCCCCAGCATTTT.

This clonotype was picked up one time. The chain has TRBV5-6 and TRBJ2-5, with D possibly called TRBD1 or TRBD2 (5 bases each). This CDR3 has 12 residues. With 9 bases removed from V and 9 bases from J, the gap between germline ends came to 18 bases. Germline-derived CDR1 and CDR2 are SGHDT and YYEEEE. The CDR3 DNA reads TGTGCCATGAGCCCGGGGCTCATCCCCCAGTACTTC. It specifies CAMSPGLIPQYF. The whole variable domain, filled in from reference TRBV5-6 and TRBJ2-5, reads DAGVTQSPTHLIKTRGQQVTLRCSPKSGHDTVSWYQQALGQGPQFIFQYYEEEERQRGNFPDRFSGHQFPNYSSELNVNALLLGDSALYLCAMSPGLIPQYFGPGTRLLVL.

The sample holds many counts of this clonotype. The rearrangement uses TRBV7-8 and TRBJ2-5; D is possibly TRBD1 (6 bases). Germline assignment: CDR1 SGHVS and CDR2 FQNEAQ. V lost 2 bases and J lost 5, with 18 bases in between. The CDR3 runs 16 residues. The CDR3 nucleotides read TGTGCCAGCAGCTTATCAGGGGCCGCTGAGGTGGAGACCCAGTACTTC. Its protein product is CASSLSGAAEVETQYF.